The 21 T cell receptor beta chains below were found in one sample sequenced in a study of identical twins. One entry per CDR3 protein, called by TCRdb with MiXCR from the 5' RACE reads. The sample holds about 690,000 distinct CDR3 sequences, approximately 6.1% seen once. The material sequenced was naive T cells sorted from blood. Source of these receptors: a man between 18 and 35 years old in good health.

This clonotype was detected only a few times. J is TRBJ2-7 and V is TRBV12-3 or TRBV12-4, with D hard to call. The CDR3 consists of 14 residues. V was shortened by 0 bases and J by 3 bases, with 9 bases between the two germline ends. This chain's CDR3 is CASSLAHRDYEQYV. The CDR3 nucleotides read TGTGCCAGCAGTTTAGCGCATCGAGACTACGAGCAGTACGTC.

The chain has TRBV7-3 and TRBJ2-2, with 8 bases lining up with TRBD1. V shed 2 bases and J 6 bases; nucleotides not matched to a gene: 11. Germline CDR1 is SGHTA and CDR2 is FQGTGA. The CDR3 extends over 17 amino acids. The CDR3 region has the DNA TGTGCCAGCAGCTTAGGGGCCCGGGACAGGATTCCCGGGGAGCTGTTTTTT. It yields the protein CASSLGARDRIPGELFF.

The table lists this clonotype with a few counts. The DNA of the CDR3 is TGTGCCAGCAGCCAAGGACAGGGCACTGGAAACACCATATATTTT. Its translation is CASSQGQGTGNTIYF. This rearrangement joins TRBV4-2 to TRBJ1-3; 7 nucleotides align to TRBD1. Trimming took 1 base from V and 2 from J; bases not matched to a gene: 2. Germline CDR1 is LGHNA and CDR2 is YNFKEQ. The CDR3 is 15 residues long.

At least ten counts were recorded for this clonotype. The chain recombines TRBV15 with TRBJ2-7, with a tentative D call TRBD2 (6 bases). Germline CDR1 LNHNV, CDR2 YYDKDF (reference sequence). Trimming pared 3 bases from V and 3 bases from J, leaving 18 bases between. The CDR3 runs 16 residues. The CDR3 loop is CATSRREAGSHYEQYF. The CDR3 coding sequence is TGTGCCACCAGCAGGAGGGAGGCAGGGTCTCACTACGAGCAGTACTTC.

This clonotype was seen ten or more times. The chain recombines TRBV29-1 with TRBJ2-7; 8 bases match TRBD1. The CDR3 has 15 residues. Germline lookup yields CDR1 SQVTM and CDR2 ANQGSEA. Trimming removed 2 bases from V and 1 base from J; junction bases left unmatched: 7. Here the CDR3 reads CSVELGTGGSYEQYF. For the CDR3, the DNA is TGCAGCGTTGAATTGGGAACAGGGGGATCCTACGAGCAGTACTTC.

This rearrangement joins TRBV5-1 to TRBJ2-5, with 8 bases identical to TRBD1. J lost 1 base, V lost 5 bases, and 10 bases had no gene match. This CDR3 is built from 16 residues. CDR1 SGHRS and CDR2 YFSETQ come from the germline V gene. CDR3 coding DNA: TGCGCCAGCAGTTATCAGGGGGCTCTTCTCCAAGAGACCCAGTACTTC. Encoded protein: CASSYQGALLQETQYF. The whole variable domain, filled in from reference TRBV5-1 and TRBJ2-5, reads KAGVTQTPRYLIKTRGQQVTLSCSPISGHRSVSWYQQTPGQGLQFLFEYFSETQRNKGNFPGRFSGRQFSNSRSEMNVSTLELGDSALYLCASSYQGALLQETQYFGPGTRLLVL.

This clonotype was seen repeatedly, ten times or more. This chain joins TRBV28 and TRBJ2-2, with 7 bases lining up with TRBD2. With 3 bases clipped from V and 3 bases from J, the junction kept 7 bases outside the gene matches. Germline values: CDR1 MDHEN, CDR2 SYDVKM. The CDR3 covers 16 residues. CDR3 in amino acids: CASSFSPAGHTGELFF. CDR3 nucleotides: TGTGCCAGCAGTTTCAGTCCAGCGGGACACACCGGGGAGCTGTTTTTT.

The rearrangement uses TRBV5-1 and TRBJ2-3, with 9 bases fitting TRBD1. Germline V gives CDR1 SGHRS, CDR2 YFSETQ. The CDR3 has 14 residues. J gave up 8 bases and V 4 bases, and 8 bases lay outside the gene matches. The CDR3: CASSPAGTGSTQYF. CDR3 DNA: TGCGCCAGCAGCCCGGCCGGGACAGGGAGTACGCAGTATTTT. The whole variable domain, remainder taken from reference TRBV5-1 and TRBJ2-3, is KAGVTQTPRYLIKTRGQQVTLSCSPISGHRSVSWYQQTPGQGLQFLFEYFSETQRNKGNFPGRFSGRQFSNSRSEMNVSTLELGDSALYLCASSPAGTGSTQYFGPGTRLTVL.

The rearrangement joins TRBV20-1 to TRBJ2-5; D unclear. This CDR3 contains 12 residues. Germline V gives CDR1 DFQATT, CDR2 SNEGSKA (reference sequence). The V end was cut by 3 bases, the J end by 0 bases, with 5 bases between. The CDR3 nucleotides read TGCAGTGCTAGGGACCACCAAGAGACCCAGTACTTC. Translating it yields CSARDHQETQYF.

This clonotype has at least ten counts. This sequence joins TRBV25-1 and TRBJ1-2, with D maybe TRBD1 (5 bases). The CDR3 is made up of 17 amino acids. The V end lost 1 base, the J end lost 2 bases, and 17 bases lay between the germline ends. The germline CDR1 and CDR2 sequences are MGHDK and SYGVNS. CDR3 sequence reads: CASSEFRAGTPNYGYTF. The CDR3 DNA reads as TGTGCCAGCAGTGAATTTAGGGCGGGGACGCCGAACTATGGCTACACCTTC.

This sequence joins TRBV18 and TRBJ1-4; weak D call: TRBD1 (5 bases). CDR1 and CDR2 (germline): KGHSH, LQKENI. The CDR3 is made up of 17 amino acids. Trimming removed 3 bases at V and 3 bases at J, with 17 bases between. Here the CDR3 DNA reads TGTGCCAGCTCACCTCTTACGGGCGGGACGGCTAATGAAAAACTGTTTTTT. This gives the protein CASSPLTGGTANEKLFF.

This clonotype came up many times. The V and J genes are TRBV5-1 and TRBJ2-7; 8 positions agree with TRBD1. Germline V lookup: CDR1 SGHRS, CDR2 YFSETQ. The V and J ends lost 4 bases and 2 bases, in that order; junction bases with no gene match: 8. The CDR3 loop spans 15 amino acids. CDR3 sequence (DNA): TGCGCCAGCAGCCCAGACCTGACAGGGGCCTACGAGCAGTACTTC. Translation: CASSPDLTGAYEQYF.

The table lists this clonotype with many counts. The gene calls are TRBV6-5 and TRBJ2-7, with D uncertain. CDR3 length: 12 residues. V lost 0 bases and J 6 bases, leaving 6 bases between the germline ends. The V gene's germline CDR1 is MNHEY and CDR2 SVGAGI. The CDR3 DNA reads as TGTGCCAGCAGTTACTCAGGAAGCGAGCAGTACTTC. Translated, it gives CASSYSGSEQYF.

This clonotype was counted at least ten times. The chain is built from TRBV29-1 and TRBJ2-1; no definite D call. CDR1 and CDR2 (germline): SQVTM, ANQGSEA. The CDR3 length is 11 residues. V was cut by 8 bases and J by 5 bases, with 10 bases left in between. CDR3 nucleotides: TGCAGCTTCCCACCAGACAATGAGCAGTTCTTC. Translated: CSFPPDNEQFF.

This clonotype was counted ten times or more. V and J are TRBV6-1 and TRBJ1-1, with D tentatively TRBD1 (6 bases). Germline CDR1 and CDR2: MNHNS and SASEGT. V was clipped by 7 bases and J by 0 bases, with 12 bases between them. The CDR3 totals 14 residues. CDR3 region: CASTKQGLNTEAFF. CDR3 sequence (DNA): TGTGCCAGCACAAAACAGGGTTTGAACACTGAAGCTTTCTTT.

This clonotype was recorded many times. This chain's CDR3 is CASRRYRALAVETQYF. CDR3 nucleotides: TGCGCCAGCAGAAGGTATCGGGCCCTGGCGGTTGAGACCCAGTACTTC. This sequence joins TRBV5-1 and TRBJ2-5, with D unresolved. Germline-derived CDR1 and CDR2 are SGHRS and YFSETQ. The V and J ends lost 5 bases and 5 bases respectively, with 22 bases between them. This CDR3 spans 16 amino acids.

The genes are TRBV24-1 and TRBJ2-2, with D possibly being TRBD1 or TRBD2 (6 bases each). The V gene lost 9 bases and the J gene lost 4 bases, with 17 bases spanning the gap. The CDR3 is 15 amino acids. Germline CDR1 is KGHDR and CDR2 is SFDVKD. CDR3 residues: CATRGPDGATGELFF. Written as DNA, the CDR3 is TGTGCCACCCGGGGGCCAGACGGGGCCACCGGGGAGCTGTTTTTT.

Points on this clonotype: With a much larger clone just one base away, this may be a read error. The CDR3 end shows no conserved phenylalanine or tryptophan, and so a read error is likely. The chain has TRBV29-1 and TRBJ2-1; D could derive from TRBD1 or TRBD2 (7 bases each). The germline V gene has CDR1 SQVTM and CDR2 ANQGSEA. CDR3 length: 14 amino acids. Trimming shortened V by 8 bases and J by 6 bases, and 20 bases separated the two germline ends. The CDR3 region has the DNA TGCAGCTTCGCAGGGGGGGCGAGCGGCAATGAGCAGTTCATC. Its protein product is CSFAGGASGNEQFI.

The V gene is TRBV5-1, the J gene TRBJ2-3; 13 bases match TRBD2. The CDR3 has 16 amino acids. The J segment lost 2 bases and the V segment lost 4 bases, leaving 4 bases of the junction unmatched. Germline V gene data show CDR1 as SGHRS and CDR2 as YFSETQ. The CDR3 spells CASSGGTSGDTDTQYF. DNA for the CDR3: TGCGCCAGCAGCGGGGGGACTAGCGGGGACACAGATACGCAGTATTTT.

A note on this clonotype: A much larger clonotype is one base distant, so this may be a read error. The J gene is TRBJ2-5, the V gene TRBV29-1; D unresolved. Germline V gives CDR1 SQVTM, CDR2 ANQGSEA. The CDR3 is made up of 13 amino acids. The V end was cut by 4 bases, the J end by 1 base, with 10 bases between. CDR3 loop: CSVAVTPQETQYF. As DNA, the CDR3 is TGCAGCGTTGCCGTGACACCCCAAGAGACCCAGTACTTC.

This clonotype was counted only a few times. CDR3 DNA sequence: TGTGCCAGCACCCGGGTGGTCGGGGAGCTGTTTTTT. This codes for CASTRVVGELFF. The chain links TRBV2 to TRBJ2-2; D unclear. Trimming removed 7 bases from V and 7 bases from J, with 10 bases in between. Germline V gene lookup returns CDR1 SNHLY and CDR2 FYNNEI. The CDR3 loop spans 12 amino acids.